The 17 T cell receptor beta chains below come from one sample, sequenced in a study of T cell responses to AZD1222 COVID-19 vaccine. The method was immunoSEQ multiplex PCR; TCRdb's version includes in-frame clones alone and lacks a portion of them. The table shows fewer than 150,000 clones, with 85% to 90% occurring only once. The sample consisted of peripheral blood, taken on day 0 of AZD1222 vaccination. These TCRs come from an adult in good health.

This clone was recorded once. The rearrangement links TRBV6-5 to TRBJ1-1; D gene ambiguous. Trimming removed 7 bases from V and 0 bases from J, with 15 bases in between. There are 15 residues in the CDR3. Germline V CDR1 and CDR2: MNHEY, SVGAGI. The CDR3 reads CASKDRRSMNTEAFF. The DNA for the CDR3 is TGTGCCAGCAAGGACCGTCGCTCGATGAACACTGAAGCTTTCTTT.

V is TRBV3-1 (or the pseudogene TRBV3-2) and J is TRBJ1-5; 8 bases are shared with TRBD1. Germline V gene sequence: CDR1 LGHDT, CDR2 YNNKEL (reference sequence). This CDR3 spans 17 amino acids. Losses at the gene ends were 4 bases for V and 0 bases for J; bases not matched to a gene: 8. CDR3 in DNA: TGTGCCAGCAGCCCCGGGACAGGAGTTTATAGCAATCAGCCCCAGCATTTT. Its translation: CASSPGTGVYSNQPQHF.

This chain joins TRBV5-6 and TRBJ1-2, with a tentative D call TRBD1 (5 bases). The ends were cut back, 0 bases at V and 3 bases at J, with 9 bases in the middle. Looked up from germline, CDR1 is SGHDT and CDR2 is YYEEEE. The CDR3 has 14 amino acids. The CDR3 sequence: CASSLVGGDYGYTF. The CDR3 DNA is TGTGCCAGCAGCTTGGTTGGGGGGGACTATGGCTACACCTTC.

The V gene is TRBV10-3, the J gene TRBJ2-1; possibly TRBD2 for D (7 bases). Germline V CDR1 and CDR2: ENHRY, SYGVKD. Trimming cost V 3 bases and J 2 bases, with 14 bases left between them. The CDR3 contains 16 residues. The CDR3 reads CAISEPRGGTYNEQFF. Here the CDR3 DNA reads TGTGCCATCAGTGAACCTCGCGGGGGCACCTACAATGAGCAGTTCTTC.

The rearrangement uses TRBV7-7 and TRBJ1-3; no firm D call. The V and J ends lost 2 bases and 4 bases respectively, with 6 bases between them. Germline V gives CDR1 SSHAT, CDR2 FNYEAQ (reference sequence). The CDR3 runs to 13 residues. The CDR3 region has the DNA TGTGCCAGCAGCTTATACGAAGGAAACACCATATATTTT. Protein product: CASSLYEGNTIYF.

The rearrangement links TRBV7-2 to TRBJ1-5, with D unclear. The CDR3 consists of 13 residues. The germline CDR1 and CDR2 sequences are SGHTA and FQGNSA. V dropped 4 bases and J dropped 1 base, with 5 bases sitting between them. CDR3 protein: CASSSMSNQPQHF. The CDR3 DNA reads TGTGCCAGCAGCTCTATGAGCAATCAGCCCCAGCATTTT.

V is TRBV29-1 and J is TRBJ2-7; 8 positions agree with TRBD1. V was clipped by 4 bases and J by 2 bases; unmatched bases: 7. The germline V gene has CDR1 SQVTM and CDR2 ANQGSEA. This CDR3 comprises 14 residues. CDR3 region: CSVARQGTPYEQYF. DNA for the CDR3: TGCAGCGTTGCCAGACAGGGGACCCCCTACGAGCAGTACTTC.

V usage is TRBV7-2 and J usage is TRBJ1-1; unclear D gene. Germline V CDR1 and CDR2: SGHTA, FQGNSA. This CDR3 comprises 13 residues. Trimming took off 5 bases at V and 1 base at J, with 8 bases between the two ends. The CDR3 DNA reads as TGTGCCAGCAGCACTTCACAGAACACTGAAGCTTTCTTT. This codes for CASSTSQNTEAFF.

CDR3: CSVLRDPRGTEAFF. For the CDR3, the DNA is TGCAGCGTCCTCAGGGATCCTCGCGGCACTGAAGCTTTCTTT. This chain joins TRBV29-1 and TRBJ1-1; D may be TRBD1 (5 bases). Per the germline V gene, CDR1 is SQVTM and CDR2 is ANQGSEA. V shed 6 bases and J shed 4 bases, with 18 bases lying between them. The CDR3 covers 14 residues.

The chain carries TRBV9 and TRBJ2-7, with 8 bases lining up with TRBD2. This CDR3 region has 16 residues. Germline loops: CDR1 SGDLS, CDR2 YYNGEE. The ends lost 4 bases at V and 4 bases at J; junction bases unmatched: 13. The CDR3 loop reads CASSPLGLAGRYEQYF. CDR3 bases: TGTGCCAGCAGCCCCCTGGGATTAGCGGGAAGGTACGAGCAGTACTTC.

The V call is TRBV12-3 or TRBV12-4, the J call TRBJ1-2, with D possibly being TRBD1 (6 bases). Trimming took off 6 bases at V and 4 bases at J, with 12 bases between the two ends. This CDR3 contains 13 residues. The CDR3 region is CASSGGQFYGYTF. In DNA, the CDR3 is TGTGCCAGCAGCGGGGGACAATTCTATGGCTACACCTTC.

The chain recombines TRBV18 with TRBJ2-7; TRBD1 is a possible D gene (5 bases). The CDR3 has 14 amino acids. Germline V gene sequence: CDR1 KGHSH, CDR2 LQKENI. V was trimmed by 0 bases and J by 6 bases, leaving 12 bases between them. CDR3 DNA: TGTGCCAGCTCACCACCGGGCAGGGAACGCGAGCAGTACTTC. This translates into CASSPPGREREQYF.

This chain uses TRBV6-5 with TRBJ1-3; D remains ambiguous. This CDR3 spans 14 amino acids. Deletions cut 2 bases from V and 0 bases from J, with 5 bases between. Per germline, CDR1 MNHEY and CDR2 SVGAGI. In DNA form, the CDR3 reads TGTGCCAGCAGTTACGCCGGCTCTGGAAACACCATATATTTT. It yields the protein CASSYAGSGNTIYF.

This clone was recorded only once. The chain has TRBV9 and TRBJ1-2, with D possibly TRBD1 on 5 matching bases. V lost 0 bases and J 4 bases, leaving 10 bases between the germline ends. Germline V CDR1 and CDR2: SGDLS, YYNGEE. This CDR3 contains 14 residues. The DNA for the CDR3 is TGTGCCAGCAGCGTAGGGACACCCAGCTATGGCTACACCTTC. Protein product: CASSVGTPSYGYTF.

The gene calls are TRBV7-3 and TRBJ2-7; D possibly uses TRBD1 or TRBD2 (5 bases each). V was trimmed by 4 bases and J by 3 bases, leaving 19 bases between them. Germline V gene sequence: CDR1 SGHTA, CDR2 FQGTGA. The CDR3 is made up of 16 amino acids. In DNA form, the CDR3 reads TGTGCCAGCAGCTCGGGACCCCGTTATAACCTCTACGAGCAGTACTTC. This translates into CASSSGPRYNLYEQYF.

In this sample, this clone turned up once. The chain has TRBV19 and TRBJ2-1, with D possibly TRBD2 on 6 matching bases. CDR3 length equals 15 residues. Deletions cut 1 base from V and 0 bases from J, with 7 bases between. The germline gives CDR1 LNHDA, CDR2 SQIVND (reference sequence). The CDR3 DNA sequence: TGTGCCAGTAGTATAGGACTAGGCTCCTACAATGAGCAGTTCTTC. It is translated as CASSIGLGSYNEQFF.

The chain carries TRBV30 and TRBJ1-1; weak D call: TRBD1 (6 bases). This CDR3 comprises 14 residues. Between the trimmed V and J ends, which lost 1 base and 3 bases, there was a span of 12 bases. In germline, CDR1 is GTSNPN, CDR2 SVGIG (reference sequence). The CDR3 DNA reads as TGTGCCTGGAGTGCCCCCAACAGGGACACTGAAGCTTTCTTT. It translates to CAWSAPNRDTEAFF.